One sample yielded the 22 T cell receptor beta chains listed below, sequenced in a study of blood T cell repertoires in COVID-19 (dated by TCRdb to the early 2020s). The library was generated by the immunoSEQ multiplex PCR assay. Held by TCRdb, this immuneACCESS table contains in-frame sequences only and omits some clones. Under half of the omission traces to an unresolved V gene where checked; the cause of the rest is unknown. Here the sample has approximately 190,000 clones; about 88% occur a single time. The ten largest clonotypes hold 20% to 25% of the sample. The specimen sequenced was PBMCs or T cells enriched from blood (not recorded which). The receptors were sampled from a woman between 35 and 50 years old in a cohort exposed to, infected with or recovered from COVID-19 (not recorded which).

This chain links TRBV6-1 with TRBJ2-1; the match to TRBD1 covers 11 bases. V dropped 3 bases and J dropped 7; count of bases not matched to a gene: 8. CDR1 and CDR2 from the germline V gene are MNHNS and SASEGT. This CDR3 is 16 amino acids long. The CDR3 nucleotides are TGTGCCAGCAGTGAGGCTATAGGACAGGGGGCTAATGAGCAGTTCTTC. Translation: CASSEAIGQGANEQFF.

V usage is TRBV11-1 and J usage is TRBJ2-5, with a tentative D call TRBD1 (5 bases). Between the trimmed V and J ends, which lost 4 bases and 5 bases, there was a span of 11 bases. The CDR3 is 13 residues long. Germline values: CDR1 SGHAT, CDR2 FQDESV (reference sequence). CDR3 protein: CASSSRQRETQYF. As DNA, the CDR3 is TGTGCCAGCAGCTCCAGACAGCGTGAGACCCAGTACTTC.

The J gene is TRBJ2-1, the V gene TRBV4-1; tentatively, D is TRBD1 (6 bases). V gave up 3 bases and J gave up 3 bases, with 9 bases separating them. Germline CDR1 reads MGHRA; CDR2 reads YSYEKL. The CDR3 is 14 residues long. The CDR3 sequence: CASSQGDIYNEQFF. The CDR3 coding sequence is TGCGCCAGCAGCCAGGGGGACATCTACAATGAGCAGTTCTTC.

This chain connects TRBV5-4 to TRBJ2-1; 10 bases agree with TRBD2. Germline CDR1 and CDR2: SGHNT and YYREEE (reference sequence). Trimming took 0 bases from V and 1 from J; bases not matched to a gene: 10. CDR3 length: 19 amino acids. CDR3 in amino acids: CASSLGGLAGAPSYNEQFF. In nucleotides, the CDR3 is TGTGCCAGCAGCTTGGGTGGTCTAGCGGGGGCCCCGTCCTACAATGAGCAGTTCTTC.

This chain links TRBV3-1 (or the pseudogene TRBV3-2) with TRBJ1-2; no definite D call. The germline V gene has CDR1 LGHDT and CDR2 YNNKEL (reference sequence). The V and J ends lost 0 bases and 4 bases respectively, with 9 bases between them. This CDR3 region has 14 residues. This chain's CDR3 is CASSQEAGTYGYTF. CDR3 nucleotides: TGTGCCAGCAGCCAAGAAGCAGGAACCTATGGCTACACCTTC.

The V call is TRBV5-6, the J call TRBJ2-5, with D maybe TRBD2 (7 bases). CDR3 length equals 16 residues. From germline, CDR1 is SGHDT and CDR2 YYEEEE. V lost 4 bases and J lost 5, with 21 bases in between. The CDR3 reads CASSPEQVGGLETQYF. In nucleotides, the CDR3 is TGTGCCAGCAGCCCCGAACAAGTGGGGGGGCTTGAGACCCAGTACTTC. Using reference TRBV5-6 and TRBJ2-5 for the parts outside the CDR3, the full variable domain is DAGVTQSPTHLIKTRGQQVTLRCSPKSGHDTVSWYQQALGQGPQFIFQYYEEEERQRGNFPDRFSGHQFPNYSSELNVNALLLGDSALYLCASSPEQVGGLETQYFGPGTRLLVL.

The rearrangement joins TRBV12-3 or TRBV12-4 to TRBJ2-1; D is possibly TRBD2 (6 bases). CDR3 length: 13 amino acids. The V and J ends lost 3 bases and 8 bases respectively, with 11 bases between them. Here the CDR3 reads CASSLFGGHEQFF. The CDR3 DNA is TGTGCCAGCAGTTTGTTTGGAGGGCATGAGCAGTTCTTC.

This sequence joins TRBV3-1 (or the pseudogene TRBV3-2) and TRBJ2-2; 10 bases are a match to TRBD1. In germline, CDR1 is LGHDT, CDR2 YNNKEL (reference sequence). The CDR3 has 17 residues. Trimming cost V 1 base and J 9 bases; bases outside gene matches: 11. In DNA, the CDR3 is TGTGCCAGCAGCCAAGGGCCGGGACAGGGGATTTCCCGGGAGCTGTTTTTT. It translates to CASSQGPGQGISRELFF.

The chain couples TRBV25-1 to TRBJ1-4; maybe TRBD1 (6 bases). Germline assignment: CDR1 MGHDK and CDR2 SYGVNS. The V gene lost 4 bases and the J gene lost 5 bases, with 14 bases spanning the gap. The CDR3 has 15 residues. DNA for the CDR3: TGTGCCAGCAGTGGGAGAGGGGGATCGAATGAAAAACTGTTTTTT. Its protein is CASSGRGGSNEKLFF.

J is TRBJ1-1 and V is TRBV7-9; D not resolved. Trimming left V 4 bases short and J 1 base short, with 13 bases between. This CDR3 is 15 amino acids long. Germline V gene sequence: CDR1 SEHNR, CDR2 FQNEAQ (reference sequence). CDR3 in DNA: TGTGCCAGCAGCTGGGGAGGTTCAAGGAACACTGAAGCTTTCTTT. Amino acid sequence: CASSWGGSRNTEAFF.

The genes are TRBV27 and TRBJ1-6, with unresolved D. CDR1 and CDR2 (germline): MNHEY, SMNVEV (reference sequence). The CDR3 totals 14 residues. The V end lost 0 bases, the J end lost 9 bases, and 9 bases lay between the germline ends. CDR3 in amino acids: CASSLSAEPSPLHF. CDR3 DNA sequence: TGTGCCAGCAGTTTATCGGCCGAACCTTCACCCCTCCACTTT.

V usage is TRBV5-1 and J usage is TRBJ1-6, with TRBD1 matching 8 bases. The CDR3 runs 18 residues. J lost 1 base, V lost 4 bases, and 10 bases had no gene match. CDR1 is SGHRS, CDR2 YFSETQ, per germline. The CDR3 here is CASSAQFGQGSYNSPLHF. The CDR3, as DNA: TGCGCCAGCAGCGCTCAATTTGGACAGGGATCCTATAATTCACCCCTCCACTTT.

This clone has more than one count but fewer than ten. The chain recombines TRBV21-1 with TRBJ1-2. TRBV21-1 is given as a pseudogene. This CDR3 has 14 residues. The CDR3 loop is CASSAKEGFNGYTF. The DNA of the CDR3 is TGTGCCAGCAGCGCTAAAGAGGGATTTAATGGCTACACCTTC.

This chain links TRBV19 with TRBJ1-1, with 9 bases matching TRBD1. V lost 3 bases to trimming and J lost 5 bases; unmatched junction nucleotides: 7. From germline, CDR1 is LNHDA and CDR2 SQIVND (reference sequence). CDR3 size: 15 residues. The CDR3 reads CASSINRGPGTEAFF. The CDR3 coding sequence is TGTGCCAGTAGTATCAACAGGGGGCCCGGGACTGAAGCTTTCTTT.

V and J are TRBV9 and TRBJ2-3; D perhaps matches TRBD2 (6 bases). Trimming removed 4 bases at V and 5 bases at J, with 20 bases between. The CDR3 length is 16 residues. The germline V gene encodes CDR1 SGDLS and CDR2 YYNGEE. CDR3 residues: CASSPRGGVGVDTQYF. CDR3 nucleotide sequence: TGTGCCAGCAGCCCCCGGGGCGGGGTAGGAGTAGATACGCAGTATTTT.

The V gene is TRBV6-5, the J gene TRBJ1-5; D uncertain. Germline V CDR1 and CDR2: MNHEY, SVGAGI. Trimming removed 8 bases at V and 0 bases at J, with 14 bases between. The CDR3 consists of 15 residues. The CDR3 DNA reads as TGTGCCAGCGGTTCGAGGGCAAATAGCAATCAGCCCCAGCATTTT. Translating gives CASGSRANSNQPQHF.

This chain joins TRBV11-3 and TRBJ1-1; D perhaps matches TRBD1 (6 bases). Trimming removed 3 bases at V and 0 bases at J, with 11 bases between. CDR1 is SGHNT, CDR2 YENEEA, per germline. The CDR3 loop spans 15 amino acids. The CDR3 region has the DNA TGTGCCAGCAGCTTTGGGGACACGATGAACACTGAAGCTTTCTTT. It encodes CASSFGDTMNTEAFF.

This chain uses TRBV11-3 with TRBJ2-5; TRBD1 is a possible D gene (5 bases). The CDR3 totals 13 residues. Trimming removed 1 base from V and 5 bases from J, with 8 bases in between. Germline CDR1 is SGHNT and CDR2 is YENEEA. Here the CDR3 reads CASSLGAGETQYF. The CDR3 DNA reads TGTGCCAGCAGCTTAGGTGCAGGGGAGACCCAGTACTTC.

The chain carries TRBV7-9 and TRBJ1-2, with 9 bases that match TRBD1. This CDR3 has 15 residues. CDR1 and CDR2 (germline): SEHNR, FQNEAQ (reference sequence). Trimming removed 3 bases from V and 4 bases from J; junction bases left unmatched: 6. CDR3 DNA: TGTGCCAGCAGCTTGGGTACAGGGGGCGGCTATGGCTACACCTTC. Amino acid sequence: CASSLGTGGGYGYTF.

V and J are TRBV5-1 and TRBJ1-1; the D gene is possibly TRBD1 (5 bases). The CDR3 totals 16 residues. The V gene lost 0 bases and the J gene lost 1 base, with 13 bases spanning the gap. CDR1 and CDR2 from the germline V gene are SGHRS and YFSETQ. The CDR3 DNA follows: TGCGCCAGCAGCTTGGCTGGGGCACCAAAGAACACTGAAGCTTTCTTT. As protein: CASSLAGAPKNTEAFF.

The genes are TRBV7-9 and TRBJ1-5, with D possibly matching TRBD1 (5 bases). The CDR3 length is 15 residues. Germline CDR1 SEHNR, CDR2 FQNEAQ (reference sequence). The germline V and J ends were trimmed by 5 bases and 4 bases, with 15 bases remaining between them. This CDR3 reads CASSPRGELNQPQHF. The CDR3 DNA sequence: TGTGCCAGCAGCCCTCGGGGGGAGTTGAATCAGCCCCAGCATTTT.

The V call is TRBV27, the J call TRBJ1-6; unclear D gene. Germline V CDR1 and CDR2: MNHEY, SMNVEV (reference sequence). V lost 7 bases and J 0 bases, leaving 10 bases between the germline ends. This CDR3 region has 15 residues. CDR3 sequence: CASNSLSSYNSPLHF. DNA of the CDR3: TGTGCCAGCAACTCTTTAAGCTCCTATAATTCACCCCTCCACTTT.